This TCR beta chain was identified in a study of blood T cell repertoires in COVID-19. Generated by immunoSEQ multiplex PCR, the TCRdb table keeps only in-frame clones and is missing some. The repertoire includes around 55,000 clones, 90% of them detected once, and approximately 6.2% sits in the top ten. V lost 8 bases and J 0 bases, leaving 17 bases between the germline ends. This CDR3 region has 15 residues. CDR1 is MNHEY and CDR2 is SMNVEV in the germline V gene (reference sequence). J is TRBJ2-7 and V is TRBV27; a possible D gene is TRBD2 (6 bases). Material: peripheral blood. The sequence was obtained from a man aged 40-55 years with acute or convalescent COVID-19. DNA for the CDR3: TGTGCCAGCTCCCGGGGTAGCGGTAACTCCTACGAGCAGTACTTC. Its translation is CASSRGSGNSYEQYF.